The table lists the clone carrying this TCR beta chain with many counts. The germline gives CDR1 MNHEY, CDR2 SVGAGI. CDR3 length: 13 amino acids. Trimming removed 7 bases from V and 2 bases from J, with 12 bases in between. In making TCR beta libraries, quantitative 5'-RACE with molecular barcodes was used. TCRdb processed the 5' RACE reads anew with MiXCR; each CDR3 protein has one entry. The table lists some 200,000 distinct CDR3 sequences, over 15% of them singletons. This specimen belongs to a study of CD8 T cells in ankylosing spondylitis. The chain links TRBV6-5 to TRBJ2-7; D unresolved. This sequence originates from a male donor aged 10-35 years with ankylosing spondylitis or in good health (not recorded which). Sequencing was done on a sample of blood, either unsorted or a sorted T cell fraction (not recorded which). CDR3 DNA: TGTGCCAGCACTCGTCCCGGCACCTACGAGCAGTACTTC. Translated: CASTRPGTYEQYF.